This T cell receptor beta chain is from a study of blood T cell repertoires in COVID-19. Across the study: Acute and convalescent COVID-19 samples came from the United States, Italy and Spain.

Cohort 3 recovery required two negative PCRs, clearance, or symptom resolution. Germline V gene data show CDR1 as SGHRS and CDR2 as YFSETQ. The CDR3 covers 16 residues. V shed 2 bases, J shed 9 bases, and the junction held 13 bases outside the gene matches. The assay was immunoSEQ multiplex PCR, and TCRdb's table has in-frame clones only and misses some. The repertoire holds 150,000 to 200,000 clones, with over 75% as singletons. Sample: PBMCs or T cells enriched from blood (not recorded which). The source is a woman aged 18-30 years who had recovered from COVID-19. This chain connects TRBV5-1 to TRBJ2-1; 8 positions agree with TRBD2. The CDR3 bases are TGCGCCAGCAGCTTACAGACCGGGACTAGTCTAGGTGAGCAGTTCTTC. It encodes CASSLQTGTSLGEQFF.